Below are 32 T cell receptor beta chains sequenced from a single sample in a study of blood T cell repertoires in COVID-19. TCRdb's table, derived via immunoSEQ multiplex PCR, lists solely in-frame clones and lacks some. This sample has around 250,000 clones, with around 86% found just once. Sequenced sample: PBMCs or T cells enriched from blood (not recorded which). All receptors come from a man aged 18 to 29 who had recovered from COVID-19.

The chain combines TRBV6-5 with TRBJ1-1; weak D call: TRBD1 (6 bases). CDR1 is MNHEY and CDR2 is SVGAGI in the germline V gene. The germline V and J ends were trimmed by 4 bases and 5 bases, with 20 bases remaining between them. The CDR3 totals 16 residues. The CDR3 here is CASSSNRDISLTEAFF. CDR3 in DNA: TGTGCCAGCAGTTCGAACCGGGACATCTCATTAACTGAAGCTTTCTTT.

The chain has TRBV7-9 and TRBJ1-2; 10 bases align to TRBD1. The CDR3 is made up of 15 amino acids. The trim removed 4 bases at V and 5 bases at J, leaving 7 bases unmatched. CDR1 and CDR2 from the germline V gene are SEHNR and FQNEAQ (reference sequence). CDR3 in DNA: TGTGCCAGCAGCTATGACAGGGGGCTCGGGTATGGCTACACCTTC. Translating it yields CASSYDRGLGYGYTF.

The rearrangement joins TRBV5-1 to TRBJ1-4; 9 bases line up with TRBD1. The length of the CDR3 is 16 residues. Germline V lookup: CDR1 SGHRS, CDR2 YFSETQ. V was pared by 2 bases and J by 5 bases, with 7 bases of the junction left unmatched. This CDR3 reads CASSLGTGTGNEKLFF. CDR3 bases: TGCGCCAGCAGCTTAGGGACCGGGACAGGGAATGAAAAACTGTTTTTT.

V and J are TRBV28 and TRBJ1-4; TRBD1 might be the D (5 bases). Trimming cost V 4 bases and J 5 bases, with 14 bases left between them. The CDR3 runs 15 residues. Germline V gene sequence: CDR1 MDHEN, CDR2 SYDVKM. DNA of the CDR3: TGTGCCAGCAGTTCCGGGGGGGGATTCAATGAAAAACTGTTTTTT. It translates to CASSSGGGFNEKLFF.

The chain combines TRBV5-1 with TRBJ2-5; D is possibly TRBD2 (6 bases). Trimming took 5 bases from V and 1 from J, leaving 9 bases between them. Germline lookup yields CDR1 SGHRS and CDR2 YFSETQ. The CDR3 sequence is 13 residues long. CDR3 in amino acids: CASSTSFQETQYF. As DNA, the CDR3 is TGCGCCAGCAGTACTAGCTTCCAAGAGACCCAGTACTTC.

The chain has TRBV30 and TRBJ2-3, with TRBD1 matching over 9 bases. The J segment lost 4 bases and the V segment lost 3 bases, leaving 5 bases of the junction unmatched. The CDR3 contains 14 residues. Germline V gene sequence: CDR1 GTSNPN, CDR2 SVGIG (reference sequence). CDR3 region: CAWRTGGRADTQYF. The CDR3 region has the DNA TGTGCCTGGAGAACAGGGGGCAGAGCAGATACGCAGTATTTT. Together with reference TRBV30 and TRBJ2-3, the CDR3 gives the full variable domain: SQTIHQWPATLVQPVGSPLSLECTVEGTSNPNLYWYRQAAGRGLQLLFYSVGIGQISSEVPQNLSASRPQDRQFILSSKKLLLSDSGFYLCAWRTGGRADTQYFGPGTRLTVL.

The chain recombines TRBV14 with TRBJ2-1; 10 bases are a match to TRBD2. CDR3 length equals 15 residues. Germline CDR1 reads SGHDN; CDR2 reads FVKESK. After removal of 4 bases from V and 2 bases from J, the junction contained 2 bases not matched to a gene. CDR3 DNA sequence: TGTGCCAGCAGCCTTACTAGCGGGGCCTACAATGAGCAGTTCTTC. Translating gives CASSLTSGAYNEQFF. Full variable domain (outside the CDR3, taken from reference TRBV14 and TRBJ2-1): EAGVTQFPSHSVIEKGQTVTLRCDPISGHDNLYWYRRVMGKEIKFLLHFVKESKQDESGMPNNRFLAERTGGTYSTLKVQPAELEDSGVYFCASSLTSGAYNEQFFGPGTRLTVL.

The V and J genes are TRBV10-1 and TRBJ2-2, with D possibly TRBD2 on 6 matching bases. The V end was cut by 2 bases, the J end by 7 bases, with 8 bases between. Germline V lookup: CDR1 WNHNN, CDR2 SYGVQD (reference sequence). This CDR3 has 13 amino acids. Here the CDR3 DNA reads TGCGCCAGCAGTGAGGGGAGGTTCGGGGAGCTGTTTTTT. This encodes CASSEGRFGELFF.

The chain joins TRBV10-1 to TRBJ1-2, with TRBD1 matching 7 bases. The CDR3 has 14 residues. Germline CDR1 WNHNN, CDR2 SYGVQD (reference sequence). With 6 bases clipped from V and 7 bases from J, the junction kept 11 bases outside the gene matches. Written as DNA, the CDR3 is TGCGCCAGCAGCCGAGAACAGGGGAGAGGTGGCTACACCTTC. It codes for CASSREQGRGGYTF.

The chain carries TRBV11-3 and TRBJ2-5; TRBD2 agrees at 7 bases. The CDR3 has 15 residues. V shed 1 base, J shed 4 bases, and the junction held 6 bases outside the gene matches. Germline CDR1 SGHNT, CDR2 YENEEA. This chain's CDR3 is CASSLGGGMAETQYF. In DNA, the CDR3 is TGTGCCAGCAGCTTAGGGGGGGGTATGGCAGAGACCCAGTACTTC.

CDR3 loop: CASSLGYGATEAFF. CDR3 bases: TGTGCCAGCAGCTTAGGTTATGGGGCCACTGAAGCTTTCTTT. V is TRBV7-9 and J is TRBJ1-1; the D gene is possibly TRBD1 (5 bases). V was pared by 1 base and J by 4 bases, with 10 bases between. The germline CDR1 and CDR2 sequences are SEHNR and FQNEAQ (reference sequence). This CDR3 is 14 amino acids long.

The chain combines TRBV3-1 (or the pseudogene TRBV3-2) with TRBJ2-1, with TRBD2 identical over 7 bases. CDR1 LGHDT and CDR2 YNNKEL come from the germline V gene (reference sequence). V shed 0 bases, J shed 8 bases, and the junction held 10 bases outside the gene matches. CDR3 length equals 16 residues. The CDR3 region has the DNA TGTGCCAGCAGCCAAGATCCCGGACTAGTTTTCCATGAGCAGTTCTTC. Translated: CASSQDPGLVFHEQFF.

This chain uses TRBV7-2 with TRBJ1-4; a weak D match, TRBD1 (5 bases). The germline gives CDR1 SGHTA, CDR2 FQGNSA. The CDR3 has 15 amino acids. The V end was cut by 5 bases, the J end by 3 bases, with 13 bases between. The CDR3 region is CASSPQWGANEKLFF. CDR3 bases: TGTGCCAGCAGCCCGCAGTGGGGGGCTAATGAAAAACTGTTTTTT.

This clone was picked up one time. This chain connects TRBV28 to TRBJ2-5; 10 bases line up with TRBD2. Germline V gene data show CDR1 as MDHEN and CDR2 as SYDVKM. The length of the CDR3 is 15 residues. The trim removed 5 bases at V and 3 bases at J, leaving 6 bases unmatched. The CDR3 protein is CASSGIGLAEETQYF. The CDR3 DNA is TGTGCCAGCAGTGGGATAGGACTAGCGGAAGAGACCCAGTACTTC.

V and J are TRBV10-3 and TRBJ2-3, with 7 bases aligning to TRBD2. J was trimmed by 1 base and V by 8 bases; bases with no gene match: 9. The CDR3 totals 15 residues. Germline-derived CDR1 and CDR2 are ENHRY and SYGVKD. CDR3 region: CAISGLVGGTDTQYF. CDR3 DNA: TGTGCCATCTCCGGACTAGTGGGGGGCACAGATACGCAGTATTTT.

V is TRBV19 and J is TRBJ1-5; 8 positions agree with TRBD1. Germline V gene lookup returns CDR1 LNHDA and CDR2 SQIVND (reference sequence). With V trimmed by 2 bases and J by 2 bases, 2 bases remained unmatched. This CDR3 region has 15 residues. CDR3 bases: TGTGCCAGTAGTATAAAGGGACAGGGCAATCAGCCCCAGCATTTT. Its translation: CASSIKGQGNQPQHF.

The J gene is TRBJ1-4, the V gene TRBV7-2; 8 nucleotides agree with TRBD1. The trim removed 3 bases at V and 8 bases at J, leaving 8 bases unmatched. CDR1 and CDR2 (germline): SGHTA, FQGNSA. This CDR3 spans 15 amino acids. The CDR3 nucleotides are TGTGCCAGCAGCTTTGCCGGGACAGGTGGGGAAAAACTGTTTTTT. This codes for CASSFAGTGGEKLFF. Based on the CDR3 plus reference TRBV7-2 and TRBJ1-4, the full variable domain is GAGVSQSPSNKVTEKGKDVELRCDPISGHTALYWYRQSLGQGLEFLIYFQGNSAPDKSGLPSDRFSAERTGGSVSTLTIQRTQQEDSAVYLCASSFAGTGGEKLFFGSGTQLSVL.

This chain uses TRBV6-2 or TRBV6-3 with TRBJ2-3; 12 nucleotides align to TRBD2. The trim removed 0 bases at V and 3 bases at J, leaving 7 bases unmatched. The length of the CDR3 is 18 residues. CDR1 and CDR2 (germline): MNHEY, SVGEGT. The chain's CDR3 is CASSYSIPTSGRTDTQYF. The CDR3 DNA follows: TGTGCCAGCAGTTACTCGATACCCACTAGCGGGAGGACAGATACGCAGTATTTT.

The chain is built from TRBV5-6 and TRBJ2-5, with a possible D match to TRBD2 (6 bases). The germline V gene encodes CDR1 SGHDT and CDR2 YYEEEE. This CDR3 has 16 amino acids. V was cut by 0 bases and J by 5 bases, with 17 bases left in between. The CDR3 DNA reads as TGTGCCAGCAGCTTGGCGGGGGTCGTAGCTTTGGAGACCCAGTACTTC. It encodes CASSLAGVVALETQYF.

Here the CDR3 DNA reads TGTGCCAGCAGCCGTAGACGGGGGGATGGCTACACCTTC. Translating gives CASSRRRGDGYTF. The chain couples TRBV5-8 to TRBJ1-2; weak D call: TRBD1 (5 bases). Germline V lookup: CDR1 SGHTS, CDR2 YDEGEE. CDR3 length equals 13 residues. V shed 4 bases and J shed 6 bases, with 13 bases lying between them.

The chain recombines TRBV19 with TRBJ1-5, with 7 bases identical to TRBD1. The CDR3 consists of 16 residues. Per the germline V gene, CDR1 is LNHDA and CDR2 is SQIVND (reference sequence). J was trimmed by 2 bases and V by 7 bases; bases with no gene match: 11. The chain's CDR3 is CASTGQLHSGNQPQHF. CDR3 DNA sequence: TGTGCCAGTACGGGACAGTTGCACTCGGGCAATCAGCCCCAGCATTTT.

J is TRBJ1-5 and V is TRBV19, with D maybe TRBD1 (5 bases). This CDR3 has 15 residues. The V and J ends lost 3 bases and 0 bases respectively, with 9 bases between them. Germline V CDR1 and CDR2: LNHDA, SQIVND (reference sequence). CDR3 in DNA: TGTGCCAGTAGTATGTACAGGTATAGCAATCAGCCCCAGCATTTT. Translating gives CASSMYRYSNQPQHF. Full variable domain (missing parts from reference TRBV19 and TRBJ1-5): DGGITQSPKYLFRKEGQNVTLSCEQNLNHDAMYWYRQDPGQGLRLIYYSQIVNDFQKGDIAEGYSVSREKKESFPLTVTSAQKNPTAFYLCASSMYRYSNQPQHFGDGTRLSIL.

The chain couples TRBV7-6 to TRBJ1-2; 8 bases match TRBD1. The CDR3 is 17 residues long. The V and J ends lost 4 bases and 0 bases, in that order; junction bases with no gene match: 10. Germline V gives CDR1 SGHVS, CDR2 FNYEAQ. This CDR3 reads CASSSFRDRKSNYGYTF. CDR3 DNA sequence: TGTGCCAGCAGCTCTTTCCGGGACAGGAAGTCTAACTATGGCTACACCTTC.

This chain links TRBV3-1 (or the pseudogene TRBV3-2) with TRBJ2-6; 10 bases line up with TRBD1. Trimming took 4 bases from V and 0 from J; bases not matched to a gene: 9. The length of the CDR3 is 19 residues. Germline values: CDR1 LGHDT, CDR2 YNNKEL (reference sequence). This CDR3 reads CASSPLGGQGFSGANVLTF. DNA of the CDR3: TGTGCCAGCAGCCCCCTAGGGGGACAGGGGTTCTCTGGGGCCAACGTCCTGACTTTC.

V and J are TRBV5-4 and TRBJ2-5, with D maybe TRBD2 (6 bases). V lost 0 bases and J 7 bases, leaving 7 bases between the germline ends. CDR1 SGHNT and CDR2 YYREEE come from the germline V gene (reference sequence). This CDR3 has 12 amino acids. The CDR3 sequence is CASSLVGGTQYF. CDR3 nucleotide sequence: TGTGCCAGCAGCTTGGTGGGGGGGACCCAGTACTTC.

This clone was observed a single time. The rearrangement joins TRBV5-4 to TRBJ2-3; TRBD1 matches 11 bases. This CDR3 is 18 amino acids long. Trimming cost V 2 bases and J 2 bases; bases outside gene matches: 10. Germline V gene data show CDR1 as SGHNT and CDR2 as YYREEE (reference sequence). CDR3 loop: CASSLPGQGVENTDTQYF. The CDR3 nucleotides are TGTGCCAGCAGCTTACCGGGACAGGGGGTGGAGAACACAGATACGCAGTATTTT. Complete variable domain (other parts from reference TRBV5-4 and TRBJ2-3): ETGVTQSPTHLIKTRGQQVTLRCSSQSGHNTVSWYQQALGQGPQFIFQYYREEENGRGNFPPRFSGLQFPNYSSELNVNALELDDSALYLCASSLPGQGVENTDTQYFGPGTRLTVL.

V usage is TRBV9 and J usage is TRBJ1-5, with 10 bases that match TRBD1. Germline V gene lookup returns CDR1 SGDLS and CDR2 YYNGEE. With V trimmed by 3 bases and J by 2 bases, 11 bases remained unmatched. CDR3 length: 18 residues. CDR3 coding DNA: TGTGCCAGCAGCGAGGGGACAGGGGAAGTCGGGCGCAATCAGCCCCAGCATTTT. This gives the protein CASSEGTGEVGRNQPQHF.

The chain uses TRBV6-2 or TRBV6-3 and TRBJ2-7; 7 positions agree with TRBD1. Germline V lookup: CDR1 MNHEY, CDR2 SVGEGT. The CDR3 is 15 residues long. The V segment lost 2 bases and the J segment 0 bases; nucleotides outside the gene matches: 4. The CDR3 region has the DNA TGTGCCAGCAGTTACGACGGGACAGTCTCCTACGAGCAGTACTTC. Its translation: CASSYDGTVSYEQYF.

V and J are TRBV10-3 and TRBJ2-3, with 13 bases lining up with TRBD2. The germline V gene encodes CDR1 ENHRY and CDR2 SYGVKD. V dropped 3 bases and J dropped 4; count of bases not matched to a gene: 10. The CDR3 length is 18 residues. As DNA, the CDR3 is TGTGCCATCAGTGACACTAGCGGGGGGGCCTACCTCTCAGATACGCAGTATTTT. It codes for CAISDTSGGAYLSDTQYF.

The chain is built from TRBV21-1 and TRBJ1-4; the table's TRBD1 call for D was not verified on the DNA. TRBV21-1 is a documented pseudogene. The CDR3 is 18 residues long. The CDR3 coding sequence is TGTGCCAGCAACCCTTCCGACAGGGAGTATAAGTCTAATGAAAAACTGTTTTTT. Translation gives CASNPSDREYKSNEKLFF.

This clone was detected once. The chain recombines TRBV5-1 with TRBJ2-4; 8 nucleotides match TRBD1. The CDR3 is 15 residues long. Germline lookup yields CDR1 SGHRS and CDR2 YFSETQ. V was clipped by 3 bases and J by 5 bases; unmatched bases: 7. The CDR3 nucleotides are TGCGCCAGCAGCTACACCGGGACAGGAGAAAACATTCAGTACTTC. Protein product: CASSYTGTGENIQYF.

V usage is TRBV27 and J usage is TRBJ2-3; 9 bases match TRBD1. Trimming removed 3 bases from V and 2 bases from J; junction bases left unmatched: 9. The CDR3 contains 17 residues. Germline V gives CDR1 MNHEY, CDR2 SMNVEV (reference sequence). The CDR3 DNA is TGTGCCAGCAGTTTCATACGGACAGGGGCCCTCACAGATACGCAGTATTTT. Translated, it gives CASSFIRTGALTDTQYF.